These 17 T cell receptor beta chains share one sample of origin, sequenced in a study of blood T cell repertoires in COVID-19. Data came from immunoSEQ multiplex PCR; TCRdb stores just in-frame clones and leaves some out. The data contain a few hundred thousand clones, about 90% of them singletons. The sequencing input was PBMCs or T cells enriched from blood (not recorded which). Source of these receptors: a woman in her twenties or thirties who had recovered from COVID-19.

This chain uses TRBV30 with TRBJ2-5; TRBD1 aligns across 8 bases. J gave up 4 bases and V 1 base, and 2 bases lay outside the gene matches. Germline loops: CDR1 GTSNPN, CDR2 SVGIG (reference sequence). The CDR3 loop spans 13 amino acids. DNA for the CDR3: TGTGCCTGGAGTGGGGACAGGCGAGAGACCCAGTACTTC. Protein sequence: CAWSGDRRETQYF.

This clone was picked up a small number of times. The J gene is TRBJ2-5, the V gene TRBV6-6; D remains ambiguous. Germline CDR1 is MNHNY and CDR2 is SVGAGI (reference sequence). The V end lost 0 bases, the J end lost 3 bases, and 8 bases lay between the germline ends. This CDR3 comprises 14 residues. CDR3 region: CASSYSTAEETQYF. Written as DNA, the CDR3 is TGTGCCAGCAGTTACTCGACGGCGGAAGAGACCCAGTACTTC.

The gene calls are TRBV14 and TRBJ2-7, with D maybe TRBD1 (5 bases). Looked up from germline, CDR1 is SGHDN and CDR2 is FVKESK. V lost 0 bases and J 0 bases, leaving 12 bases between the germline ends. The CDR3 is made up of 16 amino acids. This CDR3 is CASSQEIGHNSYEQYF. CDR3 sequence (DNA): TGTGCCAGCAGCCAAGAAATTGGACACAACTCCTACGAGCAGTACTTC.

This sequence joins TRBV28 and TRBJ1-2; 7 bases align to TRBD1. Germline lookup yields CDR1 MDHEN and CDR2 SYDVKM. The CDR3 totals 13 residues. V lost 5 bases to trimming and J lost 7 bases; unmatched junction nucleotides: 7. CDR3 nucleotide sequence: TGTGCCAGCAGTACACAGGGGAAAGGTGGCTACACCTTC. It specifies CASSTQGKGGYTF.

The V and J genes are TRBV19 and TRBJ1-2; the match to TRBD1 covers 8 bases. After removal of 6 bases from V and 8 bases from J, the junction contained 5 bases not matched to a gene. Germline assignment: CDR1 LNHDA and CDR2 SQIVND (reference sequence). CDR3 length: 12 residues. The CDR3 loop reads CASRDRVEGYTF. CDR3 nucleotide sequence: TGTGCCAGTAGGGACAGGGTAGAAGGCTACACCTTC.

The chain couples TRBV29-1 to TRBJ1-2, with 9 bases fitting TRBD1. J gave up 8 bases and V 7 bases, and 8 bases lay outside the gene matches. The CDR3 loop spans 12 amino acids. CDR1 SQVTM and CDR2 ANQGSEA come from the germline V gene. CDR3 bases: TGCAGCGCCCCGGGACAGGGACGGGGCTACACCTTC. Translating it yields CSAPGQGRGYTF.

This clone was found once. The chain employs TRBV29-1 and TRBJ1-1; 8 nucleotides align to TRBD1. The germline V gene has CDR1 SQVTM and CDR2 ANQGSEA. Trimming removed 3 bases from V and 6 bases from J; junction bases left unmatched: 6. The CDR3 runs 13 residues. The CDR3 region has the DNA TGCAGCGTTGAGGCAGACAGGGGTGCTGAAGCTTTCTTT. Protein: CSVEADRGAEAFF.

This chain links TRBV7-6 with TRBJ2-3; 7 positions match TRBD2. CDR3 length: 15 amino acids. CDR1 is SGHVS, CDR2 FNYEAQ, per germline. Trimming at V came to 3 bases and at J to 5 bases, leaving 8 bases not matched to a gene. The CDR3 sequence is CASSLAGLVLDTQYF. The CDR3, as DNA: TGTGCCAGCAGCTTGGCCGGACTAGTGCTAGATACGCAGTATTTT.

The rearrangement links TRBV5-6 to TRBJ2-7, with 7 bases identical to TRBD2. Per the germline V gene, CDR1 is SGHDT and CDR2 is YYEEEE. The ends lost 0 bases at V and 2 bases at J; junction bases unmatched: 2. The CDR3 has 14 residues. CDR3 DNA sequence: TGTGCCAGCAGCTTGGGGGAGGGACCCTACGAGCAGTACTTC. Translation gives CASSLGEGPYEQYF.

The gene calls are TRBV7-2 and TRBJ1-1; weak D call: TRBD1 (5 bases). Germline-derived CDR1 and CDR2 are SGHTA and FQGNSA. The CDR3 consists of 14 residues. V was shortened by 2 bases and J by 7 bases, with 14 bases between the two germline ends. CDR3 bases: TGTGCCAGCAGCTTATGGGGTCCGGGGGATGAAGCTTTCTTT. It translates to CASSLWGPGDEAFF.

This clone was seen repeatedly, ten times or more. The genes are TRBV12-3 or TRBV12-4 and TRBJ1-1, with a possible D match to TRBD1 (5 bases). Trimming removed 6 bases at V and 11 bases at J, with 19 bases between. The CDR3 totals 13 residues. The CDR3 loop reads CASSTGPKQFAFF. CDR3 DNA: TGTGCCAGCAGCACAGGCCCCAAACAGTTCGCTTTCTTT.

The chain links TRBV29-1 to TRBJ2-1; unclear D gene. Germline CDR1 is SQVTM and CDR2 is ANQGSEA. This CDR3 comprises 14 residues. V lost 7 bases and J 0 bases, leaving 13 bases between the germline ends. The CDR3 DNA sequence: TGCAGCGCCGCCCTAAGGAGCTCCTACAATGAGCAGTTCTTC. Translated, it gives CSAALRSSYNEQFF.

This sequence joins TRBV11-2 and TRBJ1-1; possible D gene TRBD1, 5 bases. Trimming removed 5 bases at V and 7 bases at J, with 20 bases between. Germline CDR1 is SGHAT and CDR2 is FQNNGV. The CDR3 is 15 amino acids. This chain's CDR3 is CASSLTDTLTGEAFF. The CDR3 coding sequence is TGTGCCAGCAGCCTAACGGACACGCTAACAGGTGAAGCTTTCTTT.

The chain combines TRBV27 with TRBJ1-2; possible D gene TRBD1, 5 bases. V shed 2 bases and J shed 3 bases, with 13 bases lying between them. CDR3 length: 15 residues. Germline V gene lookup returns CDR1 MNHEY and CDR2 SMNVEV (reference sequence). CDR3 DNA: TGTGCCAGCAGTTTACAAGGCAGGGAGGACTATGGCTACACCTTC. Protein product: CASSLQGREDYGYTF.

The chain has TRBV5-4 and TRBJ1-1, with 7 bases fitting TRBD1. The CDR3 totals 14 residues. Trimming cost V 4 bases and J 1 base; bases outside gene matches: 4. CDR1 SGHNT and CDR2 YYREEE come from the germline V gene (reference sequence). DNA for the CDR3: TGTGCCAGCAGCCAGGACAGGCCGAACACTGAAGCTTTCTTT. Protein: CASSQDRPNTEAFF.

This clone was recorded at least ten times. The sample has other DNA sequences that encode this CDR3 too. The CDR3 region is CASSLSGGGNQPQHF. The DNA for the CDR3 is TGCGCCAGCAGCTTGAGCGGGGGAGGCAATCAGCCCCAGCATTTT. The chain has TRBV5-1 and TRBJ1-5; D might be TRBD1 (5 bases). The CDR3 covers 15 residues. Germline CDR1 reads SGHRS; CDR2 reads YFSETQ. Trimming removed 1 base at V and 2 bases at J, with 10 bases between.

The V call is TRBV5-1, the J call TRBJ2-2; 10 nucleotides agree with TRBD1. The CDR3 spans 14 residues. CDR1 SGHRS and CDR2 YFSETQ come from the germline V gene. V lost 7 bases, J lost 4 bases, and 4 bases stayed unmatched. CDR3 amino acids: CASRTGGSTGELFF. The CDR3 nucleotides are TGCGCCAGCCGGACAGGGGGAAGCACCGGGGAGCTGTTTTTT.